This T cell receptor (beta chain) originates from a study of regulatory T cells in long-lasting Graves disease. iRepertoire HTBI primers and Arm-PCR of CDR3 regions built TCR beta libraries. TCRdb re-analysed the multiplex PCR reads in MiXCR, keeping a single row per CDR3 protein. The sample shows 500,000 to 700,000 distinct CDR3 sequences, around 30% of them seen only once. As to time point: persistent/refractory GD, antithyroid drugs over 5 years with positive TRAb. Preparation of the TCR library used RNA extracted from PBMCs. It was American Thyroid Association guidelines that determined Graves' disease diagnosis. The germline CDR1 and CDR2 sequences are SGHKS and YYEKEE (reference sequence). The CDR3 totals 17 residues. V lost 0 bases and J 4 bases, leaving 19 bases between the germline ends.

The chain recombines TRBV5-5 with TRBJ1-1; D unclear. This clonotype originated in a female donor with Graves disease. Sequences were derived from peripheral blood mononuclear cells (PBMCs), sampled when the disease was refractory, from a patient treated with antithyroid drugs. The CDR3 region is CASSLGTDLLPRTEAFF. CDR3 nucleotide sequence: TGTGCCAGCAGCTTGGGGACGGATCTGCTCCCCCGCACTGAAGCTTTCTTT.